This is a list of T cell receptor beta chains from one sample in a study of T cell responses to AZD1222 COVID-19 vaccine. The table came from immunoSEQ multiplex PCR; TCRdb's copy has only in-frame clones and leaves some out. The sample contains over 85,000 clones, 80% to 90% of which appear only once. The material was peripheral blood, obtained 28 days after the second AZD1222 dose. These TCRs come from an adult who received the AZD1222 COVID-19 vaccine. Both conserved end residues are part of each CDR3. The order of the fields is clone size, V gene, J gene, D gene, CDR3 protein, CDR3 DNA. The D gene is left open where the match is weak. Size is stated for part of the rows, as once, few or many counts, or as a class when the clone is expanded.

-,TRBV5-4,TRBJ2-2,-,CASSSIAAPGELFF,TGTGCCAGCAGCTCCATAGCGGCTCCCGGGGAGCTGTTTTTT
-,TRBV28,TRBJ2-7,TRBD1,CASSTPSGTGVREQYF,TGTGCCAGCAGTACCCCGTCCGGGACAGGGGTTCGCGAGCAGTACTTC
-,TRBV3-1/TRBV3-2,TRBJ1-1,-,CASSHTGSLGTEAFF,TGTGCCAGCAGCCATACAGGTTCCCTGGGCACTGAAGCTTTCTTT
-,TRBV7-9,TRBJ2-1,TRBD2,CASSLGLAARNEQFF,TGTGCCAGCAGCCTCGGACTAGCGGCAAGGAATGAGCAGTTCTTC
once,TRBV15,TRBJ2-1,TRBD2,CATSRLPGLAGSEQFF,TGTGCCACCAGCAGACTCCCGGGACTAGCGGGAAGTGAGCAGTTCTTC
-,TRBV6-2/TRBV6-3,TRBJ1-2,TRBD1,CASSPGTASGYGYTF,TGTGCCAGCAGTCCAGGGACAGCCTCTGGCTATGGCTACACCTTC
-,TRBV11-3,TRBJ2-1,-,CASSHRAALEQFF,TGTGCCAGCAGCCATCGGGCGGCCTTAGAGCAGTTCTTC
-,TRBV11-2,TRBJ1-1,-,CASSFRQGFIVVAFF,TGTGCCAGCAGCTTTAGGCAGGGTTTCATCGTTGTGGCTTTCTTT
-,TRBV5-1,TRBJ2-1,-,CASSLGGEYNEQFF,TGCGCCAGCAGCTTGGGCGGGGAGTACAATGAGCAGTTCTTC
-,TRBV12-3/TRBV12-4,TRBJ1-1,-,CASSLGYEAFF,TGTGCCAGCAGTTTGGGCTATGAAGCTTTCTTT
-,TRBV3-1/TRBV3-2,TRBJ1-4,TRBD1,CASSQTGTGSATNEKLFF,TGTGCCAGCAGCCAGACCGGGACAGGGTCCGCAACTAATGAAAAACTGTTTTTT
-,TRBV9,TRBJ1-1,TRBD1,CASSTRTGDSEAFF,TGTGCCAGCAGCACCCGGACAGGGGACTCTGAAGCTTTCTTT
-,TRBV6-6,TRBJ2-7,TRBD2,CASSPRGGRSYEQYF,TGTGCCAGCAGTCCCCGGGGGGGGAGGTCCTACGAGCAGTACTTC
-,TRBV6-5,TRBJ2-7,TRBD2,CASSYGASGNYEQYF,TGTGCCAGCAGTTACGGGGCTAGCGGGAACTACGAGCAGTACTTC
-,TRBV28,TRBJ2-3,-,CASSLQQGVYADTQYF,TGTGCCAGCAGTCTCCAACAGGGAGTTTACGCAGATACGCAGTATTTT
once,TRBV18,TRBJ2-1,-,CASSLWRGPRGNEQFF,TGTGCCAGCTCACTCTGGAGGGGGCCTAGGGGCAATGAGCAGTTCTTC
-,TRBV7-2,TRBJ2-3,-,CASSLAGGTDTQYF,TGTGCCAGCAGCTTAGCGGGGGGCACAGATACGCAGTATTTT
few,TRBV3-1/TRBV3-2,TRBJ1-1,TRBD1,CASSQRSDRDTEAFF,TGTGCCAGCAGCCAAAGATCCGACAGGGACACTGAAGCTTTCTTT
-,TRBV19,TRBJ1-1,-,CASSLRLIRVLGDTEAFF,TGTGCCAGTAGCCTGAGGTTAATTCGGGTACTAGGCGACACTGAAGCTTTCTTT
-,TRBV3-1/TRBV3-2,TRBJ1-1,TRBD1,CASSTLQGVDTEAFF,TGTGCCAGCAGCACCCTACAGGGGGTCGACACTGAAGCTTTCTTT
-,TRBV5-1,TRBJ2-5,-,CASSPLGGIGETQYF,TGCGCCAGCAGCCCCCTTGGGGGGATTGGGGAGACCCAGTACTTC
-,TRBV5-4,TRBJ1-2,-,CASSLGEVRGYTF,TGTGCCAGCAGCCTAGGAGAGGTCCGCGGCTACACCTTC
-,TRBV5-1,TRBJ2-3,TRBD2,CASSLVLAGGPSDTQYF,TGCGCCAGCAGCTTGGTACTAGCGGGAGGGCCATCAGATACGCAGTATTTT
-,TRBV7-9,TRBJ1-1,-,CASSRGASRSLDEAFF,TGTGCCAGCAGCCGAGGTGCCAGTAGGTCGTTGGATGAAGCTTTCTTT
-,TRBV6-6,TRBJ2-3,TRBD2,CASSYGRGVTDTQYF,TGTGCCAGCAGTTACGGGCGGGGGGTCACAGATACGCAGTATTTT
-,TRBV5-1,TRBJ2-5,TRBD1,CASSQQGGQETQYF,TGCGCCAGCAGCCAACAGGGGGGTCAAGAGACCCAGTACTTC
-,TRBV6-5,TRBJ2-3,-,CASSKGGTSGDTQYF,TGTGCCAGCAGTAAGGGGGGGACTTCAGGAGATACGCAGTATTTT
-,TRBV3-1/TRBV3-2,TRBJ1-3,TRBD1,CASSPRTGLSSGNTIYF,TGTGCCAGCAGCCCCCGGACAGGTTTGAGCTCTGGAAACACCATATATTTT
few,TRBV29-1,TRBJ1-2,-,CSVDWSETYGYTF,TGCAGCGTTGATTGGTCAGAAACTTATGGCTACACCTTC
-,TRBV27,TRBJ1-5,-,CASSRQGNQPQHF,TGTGCCAGCAGTAGACAGGGCAATCAGCCCCAGCATTTT
-,TRBV2,TRBJ2-2,-,CASSARDSGELFF,TGTGCCAGCAGTGCCAGGGATTCCGGGGAGCTGTTTTTT
-,TRBV19,TRBJ2-7,-,CASSIVPGRGAYEQYF,TGTGCCAGTAGTATAGTTCCGGGGAGAGGTGCTTACGAGCAGTACTTC
-,TRBV7-6,TRBJ2-6,TRBD2,CASSLILAGGHGANVLTF,TGTGCCAGCAGCTTAATACTAGCGGGGGGGCATGGGGCCAACGTCCTGACTTTC
-,TRBV24-1,TRBJ1-5,-,CATAAPGSNQPQHF,TGTGCCACCGCCGCCCCTGGGAGCAATCAGCCCCAGCATTTT
once,TRBV27,TRBJ1-1,-,CASSPRGRGNTEAFF,TGTGCCAGCAGCCCGCGAGGACGGGGGAACACTGAAGCTTTCTTT
few,TRBV28,TRBJ2-7,TRBD2,CASSFGTTYEQYF,TGTGCCAGCAGTTTTGGGACTACCTACGAGCAGTACTTC
-,TRBV12-3/TRBV12-4,TRBJ1-2,-,CASSFEGNYGYTF,TGTGCCAGCAGTTTCGAAGGGAACTATGGCTACACCTTC
once,TRBV5-5,TRBJ2-3,TRBD1,CASSLERTGPSTDTQYF,TGTGCCAGCAGCTTGGAACGGACAGGACCTAGCACAGATACGCAGTATTTT
few,TRBV2,TRBJ2-1,-,CASSEERGEQFF,TGTGCCAGCAGTGAAGAGAGGGGTGAGCAGTTCTTC
-,TRBV29-1,TRBJ2-7,TRBD2,CSVRTSGSYEQYF,TGCAGCGTTAGGACTAGCGGTAGCTACGAGCAGTACTTC
once,TRBV11-1,TRBJ2-5,-,CASSRVRGAAAETQYF,TGTGCCAGCAGCCGGGTACGAGGGGCCGCGGCAGAGACCCAGTACTTC
-,TRBV28,TRBJ1-2,-,CASSFAGAFGYTF,TGTGCCAGCAGTTTTGCAGGGGCTTTTGGCTACACCTTC
once,TRBV18,TRBJ1-2,-,CASSPQGIGTVLYGYTF,TGTGCCAGCTCACCGCAAGGGATCGGGACTGTACTATATGGCTACACCTTC
-,TRBV27,TRBJ1-1,-,CASSRARLNTEAFF,TGTGCCAGCAGTCGGGCCAGATTGAACACTGAAGCTTTCTTT
-,TRBV14,TRBJ1-1,-,CASSQGDRMNTEAFF,TGTGCCAGCAGCCAAGGGGACCGCATGAACACTGAAGCTTTCTTT
-,TRBV19,TRBJ2-4,-,CASSDDRAKNIQYF,TGTGCCAGTAGCGATGACAGGGCCAAAAACATTCAGTACTTC
-,TRBV5-6,TRBJ1-6,TRBD1,CASSSGQGSNSPLHF,TGTGCCAGCAGCTCCGGACAGGGCTCTAATTCACCCCTCCACTTT
once,TRBV19,TRBJ1-5,-,CASSIDDSSGQPQHF,TGTGCCAGTAGTATAGATGACAGTTCGGGTCAGCCCCAGCATTTT
-,TRBV7-9,TRBJ1-2,-,CASSLQTGRYGYTF,TGTGCCAGCAGCTTACAAACAGGGCGCTATGGCTACACCTTC
-,TRBV7-2,TRBJ2-5,TRBD2,CASSSGLAQTQYF,TGTGCCAGCAGCTCGGGACTAGCGCAGACCCAGTACTTC
-,TRBV24-1,TRBJ1-1,-,CATSAGEGTDTEAFF,TGTGCCACCAGTGCGGGGGAGGGTACGGACACTGAAGCTTTCTTT
-,TRBV15,TRBJ2-7,-,CATSRDRGSYEQYF,TGTGCCACCAGCAGAGATCGTGGATCCTACGAGCAGTACTTC
-,TRBV6-5,TRBJ1-1,-,CASKLAGTEAFF,TGTGCCAGCAAACTGGCGGGCACTGAAGCTTTCTTT
-,TRBV29-1,TRBJ1-2,-,CSVLDRGERKNYGYTF,TGCAGCGTTCTAGATCGCGGGGAGAGGAAGAACTATGGCTACACCTTC